The T cell receptor beta chain under discussion was sequenced for a study of multiple sclerosis patients with progressive multifocal leukoencephalopathy. Trimming took off 1 base at V and 5 bases at J, with 6 bases between the two ends. CDR3 length: 12 amino acids. Per germline, CDR1 SGHRS and CDR2 YFSETQ. With respect to this clone: Its specificity is unknown.

Synthetic inline TR CDR3 controls covering all V-J pairings were spiked into each PCR. Sequencing was performed with immunoSEQ multiplex PCR; in TCRdb, only in-frame clones are kept and a portion is missing. The table has under 40,000 clones, roughly 92% seen once; the top ten hold 1.9%. General study points: Clones expanded at PML were already present before and during natalizumab.

Time point described: before natalizumab initiation. This chain links TRBV5-1 with TRBJ2-5; no definite D call. The receptor comes from a man aged 25-45 years with multiple sclerosis. Sequencing was carried out using PBMCs. The CDR3 protein is CASSLPGETQYF. The CDR3 bases are TGCGCCAGCAGCTTGCCGGGCGAGACCCAGTACTTC.